This is a list of T cell receptor beta chains from one sample in a study of control samples from healthy donors and cancer patients. Clones were sequenced by immunoSEQ multiplex PCR, and TCRdb holds only the in-frame ones, with some missing. The table shows fewer than 100,000 clones, with approximately 90% occurring only once. The sequencing sample was made of blood. The receptor source for this set is a woman aged 45-65 years in good health. The CDR3 runs from the conserved cysteine through the conserved F or W. D genes are given only for firm matches. Clone size is given for some rows only: seen once, a few or many times, or a class if the clone is expanded.

V: TRBV7-9; size: .; J: TRBJ2-7; D: .; CDR3: CASSLAALSYEQYF; DNA: TGTGCCAGCAGCTTAGCCGCCCTCTCCTACGAGCAGTACTTC
V: TRBV3-1/TRBV3-2; size: .; J: TRBJ1-6; D: TRBD1; CDR3: CASSGTRQGRDSPLHF; DNA: TGTGCCAGCAGCGGAACTCGACAGGGGCGGGATTCACCCCTCCACTTT
V: TRBV5-1; size: .; J: TRBJ2-3; D: TRBD1; CDR3: CASSGGQGTDTQYF; DNA: TGCGCCAGCAGCGGGGGACAGGGAACAGATACGCAGTATTTT
V: TRBV12-3/TRBV12-4; size: .; J: TRBJ1-1; D: .; CDR3: CASRPMMNTEAFF; DNA: TGTGCCAGCAGACCTATGATGAACACTGAAGCTTTCTTT
V: TRBV6-6; size: .; J: TRBJ2-7; D: TRBD2; CDR3: CASRPSGGSYEQYF; DNA: TGTGCCAGCAGGCCTAGCGGGGGCTCCTACGAGCAGTACTTC
V: TRBV5-8; size: once; J: TRBJ2-5; D: TRBD1; CDR3: CASSSGQGTKETQYF; DNA: TGTGCCAGCAGCTCCGGACAGGGCACGAAGGAGACCCAGTACTTC
V: TRBV6-5; size: .; J: TRBJ2-3; D: TRBD2; CDR3: CASSRGGDTQYF; DNA: TGTGCCAGCAGCCGGGGGGGTGATACGCAGTATTTT
V: TRBV13; size: .; J: TRBJ1-4; D: TRBD1; CDR3: CASSRGQGGEKLFF; DNA: TGTGCCAGCAGCCGGGGACAGGGAGGTGAAAAACTGTTTTTT
V: TRBV18; size: .; J: TRBJ1-5; D: TRBD1; CDR3: CASSPRGTGGLSQPQHF; DNA: TGTGCCAGCTCACCCCGCGGGACAGGGGGCTTGAGTCAGCCCCAGCATTTT
V: TRBV7-2; size: .; J: TRBJ2-3; D: TRBD2; CDR3: CASSSASGGTDTQYF; DNA: TGTGCCAGCAGCTCGGCTAGCGGGGGCACAGATACGCAGTATTTT
V: TRBV11-2; size: .; J: TRBJ2-1; D: .; CDR3: CASSSPAEQFF; DNA: TGTGCCAGCAGCTCTCCCGCCGAGCAGTTCTTC